The clone carrying this T cell receptor beta chain came up a few times. As for time point: newly diagnosed GD, antithyroid drugs for less than 3 months. The TCR library used RNA extracted from PBMCs. Researchers made TCR beta libraries by using iRepertoire HTBI primers and running Arm-PCR on CDR3 regions. TCRdb fed the multiplex PCR reads into MiXCR, producing one record per CDR3 protein. Seen here are about 210,000 distinct CDR3 sequences, 15% to 20% observed once, and the top ten hold around 11%. The entry originates in a study of regulatory T cells in long-lasting Graves disease. The V gene's germline CDR1 is MNHEY and CDR2 SMNVEV (reference sequence). The CDR3 has 17 amino acids. After removal of 4 bases from V and 3 bases from J, the junction contained 14 bases not matched to a gene. These data were also filed under a second study, of T cells in Graves' hyperthyroidism and ophthalmopathy. That work states: Stable hyperthyroidism and ophthalmopathy were separated using 13 V-J signatures.

The sequence was obtained from a woman in her 30s with Graves disease. The chain joins TRBV27 to TRBJ1-1; TRBD1 agrees at 7 bases. The sequences come from peripheral blood mononuclear cells (PBMCs), collected at new diagnosis, from a patient treated with antithyroid drugs. This chain's CDR3 is CASSSQRQGRLDTEAFF. CDR3 nucleotide sequence: TGTGCCAGCAGTTCTCAACGACAGGGTAGGCTGGACACTGAAGCTTTCTTT.